Included here is one TCR beta chain sequence, with context. The same CDR3 also results from other DNA sequences found in this sample. The data are from a study of blood T cell repertoires in COVID-19. V was pared by 5 bases and J by 2 bases, with 6 bases between. CDR1 MNHEY and CDR2 SMNVEV come from the germline V gene (reference sequence). The CDR3 length is 12 residues. TCRdb keeps only in-frame clones here, not all; method: immunoSEQ multiplex PCR. The sample yields roughly 250,000 clones, roughly 90% seen once. The source material was PBMCs or T cells enriched from blood (not recorded which). The TCR was taken from a man aged 40-55 years who had recovered from COVID-19. The chain links TRBV27 to TRBJ2-5; the D is unclear. As DNA, the CDR3 is TGTGCCAGCAGTCCAGATCAAGAGACCCAGTACTTC. This translates into CASSPDQETQYF.